This TCR beta chain is drawn from a study of regulatory T cells in long-lasting Graves disease. Study findings and constraints: Few sampled subjects may have lowered accuracy.

The time point: persistent/refractory GD, antithyroid drugs over 5 years with positive TRAb. From PBMCs, RNA was extracted and then used to make the TCR library. The authors diagnosed Graves' disease using American Thyroid Association guidelines. The CDR3 has 13 residues. Germline assignment: CDR1 KGHDR and CDR2 SFDVKD. Trimming at V came to 4 bases and at J to 8 bases, leaving 4 bases not matched to a gene. This clonotype was counted only a few times. The antigen remains unidentified. Arm-PCR of CDR3 regions and iRepertoire HTBI primers were the basis on which TCR beta libraries were built. TCRdb recomputed calls from the multiplex PCR reads with MiXCR, one row per CDR3 protein. The sample yields 300,000 to 500,000 distinct CDR3 sequences, less than 25% seen once.

The TCR originated in a female donor with Graves disease. The sample in question was peripheral blood mononuclear cells (PBMCs), obtained when the disease was refractory, from a patient treated with antithyroid drugs. This sequence joins TRBV24-1 and TRBJ1-2, with 9 bases that match TRBD1. CDR3 DNA sequence: TGTGCCACCAGTGAAGGGACAGGGCGCGGCTACACCTTC. This translates into CATSEGTGRGYTF.